This T cell receptor (beta chain) was captured by sequencing in a study of blood T cell repertoires in COVID-19. Study-level background: Acute-phase and convalescent COVID-19 samples originated in the United States, Italy and Spain. From T cells, B-cell-depleted T cells, or PBMCs came the material, which was cDNA or gDNA.

Cohorts were determined from participant-reported clinical history. Produced via immunoSEQ multiplex PCR; TCRdb's table is partial and in-frame only. The table shows more than 200,000 clones, with around nine tenths occurring only once. The source is a man under 40 in a cohort exposed to, infected with or recovered from COVID-19 (not recorded which). Sequences were obtained from PBMCs or T cells enriched from blood (not recorded which).

The CDR3 nucleotides read TGTGCCAGCAGCGTAGCAGGGACAGGGTTTAGGAATGAGCAGTTCTTC. Protein product: CASSVAGTGFRNEQFF. V gene TRBV9 combines with J gene TRBJ2-1; 9 bases align to TRBD1. The V gene end was trimmed by 0 bases and the J gene end by 7 bases; junction bases not matched to a gene: 8. Per germline, CDR1 SGDLS and CDR2 YYNGEE. There are 16 residues in the CDR3.